The rows below give T cell receptor beta chains drawn from one sample of a study of blood T cell repertoires in COVID-19. The repertoire was sequenced with immunoSEQ multiplex PCR; TCRdb's copy has only in-frame clones and lacks some. The sample records about 74,000 clones, over 75% being singletons. Material: peripheral blood. The receptors here all came from a man aged 65 to 79 with active or convalescent COVID-19. Each CDR3 is given with its conserved first and last residue. The order of the fields is D gene, V gene, CDR3 protein. The D gene is left open where the match is weak.

d_gene: -; v_gene: TRBV10-3; CDR3aa: CAIRTSSSTDTQYF
d_gene: TRBD1; v_gene: TRBV6-5; CDR3aa: CASSRTGDTDQPQHF
d_gene: -; v_gene: TRBV5-1; CDR3aa: CASSLQQGTGELFF
d_gene: TRBD2; v_gene: TRBV10-2; CDR3aa: CASSPLLAGEEYEQYF
d_gene: -; v_gene: TRBV12-5; CDR3aa: CASALVRGEKLFF
d_gene: -; v_gene: TRBV29-1; CDR3aa: CSVDPRGSYEQYF
d_gene: -; v_gene: TRBV10-3; CDR3aa: CAISVQGSGNTIYF
d_gene: TRBD1; v_gene: TRBV6-5; CDR3aa: CASSSTTGGRYEQYF
d_gene: TRBD1; v_gene: TRBV5-4; CDR3aa: CASSLSPGGVETQYF
d_gene: -; v_gene: TRBV29-1; CDR3aa: CSVEASVTGELFF
d_gene: -; v_gene: TRBV29-1; CDR3aa: CSVAWRINQPQHF
d_gene: TRBD2; v_gene: TRBV7-2; CDR3aa: CASSLVRGGEETQYF
d_gene: TRBD1; v_gene: TRBV19; CDR3aa: CASSIEFGGGQGYSPLHF
d_gene: TRBD1; v_gene: TRBV2; CDR3aa: CASRSGTGYGYTF
d_gene: TRBD1; v_gene: TRBV19; CDR3aa: CASRTGTGTYQPQHF
d_gene: -; v_gene: TRBV5-1; CDR3aa: CASSPQTKEKLFF
d_gene: -; v_gene: TRBV6-5; CDR3aa: CASSLYIITGELFF
d_gene: -; v_gene: TRBV7-2; CDR3aa: CASSLDYLLRELFF
d_gene: TRBD2; v_gene: TRBV7-7; CDR3aa: CASSQGLAGAETQYF
d_gene: -; v_gene: TRBV19; CDR3aa: CASSPSGLPNQPQHF
d_gene: TRBD1; v_gene: TRBV5-1; CDR3aa: CASSWGQGQYEQYF
d_gene: TRBD2; v_gene: TRBV28; CDR3aa: CASSRTSGSGETQYF
d_gene: -; v_gene: TRBV5-1; CDR3aa: CASSLVADTQYF